This T cell receptor (beta chain) originates from a study of Graves' ophthalmopathy and Graves' hyperthyroidism. The wider study: Sampling took place at initial diagnosis, with peripheral blood obtained before any treatment.

Points from the study as a whole: Most expanded clonotypes from thyroid (those above 0.001 frequency) were also found in blood.

This clonotype was counted many times. Its antigen is unknown. CDR3 regions of TCR beta were amplified from RNA transcripts. Investigators did first-round RT-PCR with HTBI primers, then second-round multiplex PCR. Each CDR3 protein gets one entry after TCRdb re-called the multiplex PCR reads with MiXCR. This table holds roughly 400,000 distinct CDR3 sequences, about 18% found once. Losses at the gene ends were 8 bases for V and 4 bases for J; bases not matched to a gene: 13. CDR3 length equals 15 residues. By definition, stable hyperthyroidism involved no ophthalmopathy within 18 months of follow-up. The PBMCs had their origin in roughly 9.4 ml of fresh peripheral blood.

The V gene is TRBV12-3 or TRBV12-4, the J gene TRBJ2-5, with 7 bases matching TRBD1. The material sequenced was peripheral blood. The receptor was derived from an adult woman with stable Graves' hyperthyroidism. CDR3 sequence reads: CASGGQPGRGETQYF. CDR3 DNA sequence: TGTGCCAGCGGGGGACAGCCGGGGCGTGGAGAGACCCAGTACTTC.